This TCR beta chain originates from a study of blood T cell repertoires in COVID-19. Study information: Sites in the United States, Italy and Spain provided acute and convalescent COVID-19 samples. The cDNA or gDNA used as material had been derived from T cells, B-cell-depleted T cells, or PBMCs.

Original analysis: Amplification of reference gene primers was used by the study to estimate nucleated cell counts. Generated by immunoSEQ multiplex PCR, the TCRdb table keeps only in-frame clones and is missing some. The DNA gave D and trimming, while V, J and clone size come from that table. The data show approximately 150,000 clones, roughly 86% seen once. CDR3 size: 13 residues. From germline, CDR1 is MNHNY and CDR2 SVGAGI (reference sequence). V was trimmed by 8 bases and J by 4 bases, leaving 12 bases between them. The chain employs TRBV6-6 and TRBJ1-5, with a possible D match to TRBD1 (5 bases). The sequenced sample consisted of peripheral blood. This receptor was identified in a man between 65 and 85 years old with acute or convalescent COVID-19. The CDR3 bases are TGTGCCAGCGGGAGGGACCCAAATCAGCCCCAGCATTTT. This sequence encodes CASGRDPNQPQHF.